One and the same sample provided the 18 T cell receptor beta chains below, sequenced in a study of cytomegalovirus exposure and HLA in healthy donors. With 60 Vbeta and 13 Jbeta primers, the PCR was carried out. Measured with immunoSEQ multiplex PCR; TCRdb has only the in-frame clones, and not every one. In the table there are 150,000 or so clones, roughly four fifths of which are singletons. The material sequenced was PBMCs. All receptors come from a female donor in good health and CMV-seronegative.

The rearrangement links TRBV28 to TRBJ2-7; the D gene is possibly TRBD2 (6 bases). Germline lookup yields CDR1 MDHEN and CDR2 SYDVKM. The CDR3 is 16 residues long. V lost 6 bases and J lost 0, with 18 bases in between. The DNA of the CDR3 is TGTGCCAGCAGGGGGGAGGCACAGGTGAGCTCCTACGAGCAGTACTTC. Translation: CASRGEAQVSSYEQYF.

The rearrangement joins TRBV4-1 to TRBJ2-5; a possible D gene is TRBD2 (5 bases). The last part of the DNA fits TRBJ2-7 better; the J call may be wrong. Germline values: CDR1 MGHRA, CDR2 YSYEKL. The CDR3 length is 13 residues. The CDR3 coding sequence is TGCGCCAGCAGCCAAGAGCGGACTTACGAGCAGTACTTC. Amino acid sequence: CASSQERTYEQYF.

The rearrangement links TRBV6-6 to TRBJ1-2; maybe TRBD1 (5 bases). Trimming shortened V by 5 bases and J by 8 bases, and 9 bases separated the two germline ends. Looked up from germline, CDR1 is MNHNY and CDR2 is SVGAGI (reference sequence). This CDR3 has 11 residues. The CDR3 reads CASSMQGGYTF. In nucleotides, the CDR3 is TGTGCCAGCAGTATGCAGGGAGGCTACACCTTC.

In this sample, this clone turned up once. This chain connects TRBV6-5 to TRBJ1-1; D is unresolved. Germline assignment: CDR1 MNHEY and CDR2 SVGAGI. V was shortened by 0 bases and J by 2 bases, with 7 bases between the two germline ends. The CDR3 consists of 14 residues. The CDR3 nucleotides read TGTGCCAGCAGTTACTCGATCAGAAACACTGAAGCTTTCTTT. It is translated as CASSYSIRNTEAFF.

Here the CDR3 DNA reads TGTGCCAGCAGCCCTATGACTAGCGCGGTCTTTAGGAACATTCAGTACTTC. Translating gives CASSPMTSAVFRNIQYF. The J gene is TRBJ2-4, the V gene TRBV2; the match to TRBD2 covers 8 bases. Trimming cost V 6 bases and J 7 bases; bases outside gene matches: 17. Per the germline V gene, CDR1 is SNHLY and CDR2 is FYNNEI. CDR3 size: 17 residues.

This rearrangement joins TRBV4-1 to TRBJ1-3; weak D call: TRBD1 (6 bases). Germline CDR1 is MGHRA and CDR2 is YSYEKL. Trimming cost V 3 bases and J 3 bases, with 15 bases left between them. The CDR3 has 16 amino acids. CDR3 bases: TGCGCCAGCAGCCACGGAGCGGGGGGCATTGGAAACACCATATATTTT. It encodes CASSHGAGGIGNTIYF.

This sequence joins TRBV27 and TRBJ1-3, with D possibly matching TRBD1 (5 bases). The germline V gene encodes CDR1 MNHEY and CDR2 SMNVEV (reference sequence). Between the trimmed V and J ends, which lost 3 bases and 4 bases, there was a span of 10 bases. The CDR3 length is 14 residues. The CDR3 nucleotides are TGTGCCAGCAGTTTCGGAGCAGGGGGAAACACCATATATTTT. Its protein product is CASSFGAGGNTIYF.

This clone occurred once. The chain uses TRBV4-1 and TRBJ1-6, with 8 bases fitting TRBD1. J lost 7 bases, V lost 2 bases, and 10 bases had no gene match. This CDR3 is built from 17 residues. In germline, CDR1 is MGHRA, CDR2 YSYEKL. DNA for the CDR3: TGCGCCAGCAGCCAAATACTAGGACAGGGCCACAATTCACCCCTCCACTTT. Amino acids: CASSQILGQGHNSPLHF.

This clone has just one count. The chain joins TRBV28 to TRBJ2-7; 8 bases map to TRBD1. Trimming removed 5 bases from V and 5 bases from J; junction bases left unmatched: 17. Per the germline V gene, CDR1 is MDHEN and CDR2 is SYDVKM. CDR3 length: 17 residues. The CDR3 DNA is TGTGCCAGCAGTCCCGCCCCACCCCGGACAGGGATCGACGAGCAGTACTTC. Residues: CASSPAPPRTGIDEQYF.

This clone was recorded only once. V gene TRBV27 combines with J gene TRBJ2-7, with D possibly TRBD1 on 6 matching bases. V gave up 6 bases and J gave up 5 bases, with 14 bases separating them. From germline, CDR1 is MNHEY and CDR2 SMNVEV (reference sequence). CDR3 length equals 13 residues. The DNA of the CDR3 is TGTGCCAGCAGCCGACAGGACGAGCACGAGCAGTACTTC. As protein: CASSRQDEHEQYF.

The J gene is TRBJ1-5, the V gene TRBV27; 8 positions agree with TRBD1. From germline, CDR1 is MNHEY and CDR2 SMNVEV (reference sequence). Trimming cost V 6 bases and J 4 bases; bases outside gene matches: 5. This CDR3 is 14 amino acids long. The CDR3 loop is CASRPTGGNQPQHF. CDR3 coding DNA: TGTGCCAGCAGACCTACAGGGGGGAATCAGCCCCAGCATTTT.

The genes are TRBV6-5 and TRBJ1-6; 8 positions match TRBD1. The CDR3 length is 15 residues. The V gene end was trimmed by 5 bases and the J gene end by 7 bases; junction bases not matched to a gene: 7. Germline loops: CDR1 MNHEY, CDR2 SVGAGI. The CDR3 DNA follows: TGTGCCAGCAGTACCAGGGGGCGGAAGAATTCACCCCTCCACTTT. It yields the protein CASSTRGRKNSPLHF.

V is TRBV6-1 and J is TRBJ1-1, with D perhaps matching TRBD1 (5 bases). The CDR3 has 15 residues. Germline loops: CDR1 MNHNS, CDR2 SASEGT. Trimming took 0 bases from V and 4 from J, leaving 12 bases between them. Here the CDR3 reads CASSEAAGMGTEAFF. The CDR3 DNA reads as TGTGCCAGCAGTGAAGCAGCAGGGATGGGCACTGAAGCTTTCTTT.

Written as DNA, the CDR3 is TGCGCCAGCAGCCAAGAAGGCGGGAGTACTGAGCAGTTCTTC. The encoded protein is CASSQEGGSTEQFF. The J gene is TRBJ2-1, the V gene TRBV4-3; 7 bases map to TRBD2. CDR1 and CDR2 (germline): LGHNA, YSLEER. CDR3 length: 14 residues. With V trimmed by 0 bases and J by 9 bases, 5 bases remained unmatched.

CDR3 residues: CASSEVGLAVYGYTF. CDR3 in DNA: TGTGCCAGCAGTGAAGTCGGGTTGGCAGTCTATGGCTACACCTTC. The V and J genes are TRBV6-1 and TRBJ1-2; no definite D call. With 1 base removed from V and 4 bases from J, the gap between germline ends came to 13 bases. Germline V CDR1 and CDR2: MNHNS, SASEGT. This CDR3 is 15 amino acids long.

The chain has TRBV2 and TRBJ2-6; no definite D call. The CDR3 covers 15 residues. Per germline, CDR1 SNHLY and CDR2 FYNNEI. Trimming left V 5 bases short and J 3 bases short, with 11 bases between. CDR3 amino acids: CASSRPTGGANVLTF. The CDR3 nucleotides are TGTGCCAGCAGTCGCCCTACGGGTGGGGCCAACGTCCTGACTTTC.

The CDR3 region is CASSLELREAGELFF. The CDR3 DNA follows: TGTGCCAGCAGCTTAGAACTCAGGGAGGCCGGGGAGCTGTTTTTT. The V call is TRBV7-6, the J call TRBJ2-2; possibly TRBD2 for D (6 bases). This CDR3 has 15 residues. The germline V gene encodes CDR1 SGHVS and CDR2 FNYEAQ. Trimming shortened V by 1 base and J by 6 bases, and 12 bases separated the two germline ends.

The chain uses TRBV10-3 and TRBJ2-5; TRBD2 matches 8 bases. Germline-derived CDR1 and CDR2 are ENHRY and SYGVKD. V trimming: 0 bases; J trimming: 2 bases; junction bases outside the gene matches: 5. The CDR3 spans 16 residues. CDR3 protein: CAISESPRGVQETQYF. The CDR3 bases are TGTGCCATCAGTGAGTCTCCGCGGGGGGTACAAGAGACCCAGTACTTC.